These 24 T cell receptor beta chains originate from one sample sequenced in a study of immune evolution from preneoplasia to lung adenocarcinoma. Sequenced by immunoSEQ multiplex PCR; TCRdb stores in-frame clones only, minus some. The sample yields 13,000 to 15,000 clones, 81% seen once. Material: FFPE minimally invasive lung adenocarcinoma tissue. These receptors were collected from a person aged 55-80 years with lung adenocarcinoma.

The chain recombines TRBV9 with TRBJ1-1; possible D gene TRBD1, 5 bases. CDR3 length equals 16 residues. Deletions cut 4 bases from V and 1 base from J, with 17 bases between. Germline V gene data show CDR1 as SGDLS and CDR2 as YYNGEE. The CDR3 reads CASSPGWFIENTEAFF. The CDR3, as DNA: TGTGCCAGCAGCCCAGGGTGGTTTATAGAGAACACTGAAGCTTTCTTT.

The chain recombines TRBV2 with TRBJ1-5, with a weak D call TRBD1 (5 bases). V was trimmed by 7 bases and J by 1 base, leaving 14 bases between them. In germline, CDR1 is SNHLY, CDR2 FYNNEI. The CDR3 covers 15 residues. CDR3 residues: CASTQGAGSNQPQHF. In DNA, the CDR3 is TGTGCCAGCACTCAAGGGGCAGGAAGCAATCAGCCCCAGCATTTT.

This clone has just a few counts. The V and J genes are TRBV9 and TRBJ1-5, with D perhaps TRBD1 (5 bases). V lost 3 bases to trimming and J lost 2 bases, with 12 bases between them. Germline loops: CDR1 SGDLS, CDR2 YYNGEE. The CDR3 length is 15 residues. The CDR3 nucleotides read TGTGCCAGCAGCGAATCCGACAGCCGCAATCAGCCCCAGCATTTT. Encoded protein: CASSESDSRNQPQHF.

This chain links TRBV9 with TRBJ1-2; 7 bases align to TRBD1. Germline V gene lookup returns CDR1 SGDLS and CDR2 YYNGEE. This CDR3 contains 16 residues. The junction had 10 bases not matched to a gene; V was cut back by 3 bases and J by 2 bases. The CDR3 loop is CASSAFDRVGNYGYTF. CDR3 coding DNA: TGTGCCAGCAGCGCCTTCGACAGGGTAGGAAACTATGGCTACACCTTC.

The table lists this clone with a few counts. The chain employs TRBV18 and TRBJ2-7; D gene unclear. Trimming removed 5 bases from V and 0 bases from J, with 5 bases in between. The CDR3 contains 12 residues. The germline gives CDR1 KGHSH, CDR2 LQKENI. CDR3 bases: TGTGCCAGCTCATCGGTCTCCTACGAGCAGTACTTC. Protein: CASSSVSYEQYF.

This chain links TRBV19 with TRBJ2-7; TRBD2 aligns across 16 bases. Germline V gene sequence: CDR1 LNHDA, CDR2 SQIVND (reference sequence). V dropped 6 bases and J dropped 6; count of bases not matched to a gene: 8. There are 16 residues in the CDR3. Here the CDR3 DNA reads TGTGCCAGTAGGGGACTAGCGGGAGGGACTTACGGCGAGCAGTACTTC. As protein: CASRGLAGGTYGEQYF. The variable domain in full, completed from reference TRBV19 and TRBJ2-7, reads DGGITQSPKYLFRKEGQNVTLSCEQNLNHDAMYWYRQDPGQGLRLIYYSQIVNDFQKGDIAEGYSVSREKKESFPLTVTSAQKNPTAFYLCASRGLAGGTYGEQYFGPGTRLTVT.

The genes are TRBV11-2 and TRBJ1-1, with D hard to call. The CDR3 consists of 12 residues. Germline V gene data show CDR1 as SGHAT and CDR2 as FQNNGV. Trimming stripped 3 bases from V and 11 bases from J, with 13 bases between. CDR3 amino acids: CASSFQTAEAFF. The DNA for the CDR3 is TGTGCCAGCAGCTTCCAAACTGCAGAGGCTTTCTTT.

The genes are TRBV19 and TRBJ1-5; a weak D match, TRBD1 (5 bases). The V end lost 4 bases, the J end lost 0 bases, and 10 bases lay between the germline ends. Germline V gene sequence: CDR1 LNHDA, CDR2 SQIVND (reference sequence). The CDR3 is 15 amino acids. The CDR3 region is CASSTGTASNQPQHF. The CDR3 bases are TGTGCCAGTAGTACGGGGACGGCTAGCAATCAGCCCCAGCATTTT.

The chain carries TRBV28 and TRBJ2-2; TRBD1 aligns across 10 bases. The V gene end was trimmed by 7 bases and the J gene end by 6 bases; junction bases not matched to a gene: 8. The CDR3 has 15 residues. CDR1 and CDR2 (germline): MDHEN, SYDVKM. CDR3 sequence (DNA): TGTGCCAGCATTACGGGACAGGGGTTTCCCGGGGAGCTGTTTTTT. Residues: CASITGQGFPGELFF. Combining the CDR3 with reference TRBV28 and TRBJ2-2 gives the whole variable domain DVKVTQSSRYLVKRTGEKVFLECVQDMDHENMFWYRQDPGLGLRLIYFSYDVKMKEKGDIPEGYSVSREKKERFSLILESASTNQTSMYLCASITGQGFPGELFFGEGSRLTVL.

The chain joins TRBV7-3 to TRBJ1-5; D gene unclear. Trimming removed 2 bases from V and 4 bases from J, with 12 bases in between. This CDR3 comprises 15 residues. Per the germline V gene, CDR1 is SGHTA and CDR2 is FQGTGA. CDR3 protein: CASSLWEAVNQPQHF. The CDR3 nucleotides read TGTGCCAGCAGCTTATGGGAGGCCGTGAATCAGCCCCAGCATTTT. The full variable domain, its missing parts supplied by reference TRBV7-3 and TRBJ1-5, is GAGVSQTPSNKVTEKGKYVELRCDPISGHTALYWYRQSLGQGPEFLIYFQGTGAADDSGLPNDRFFAVRPEGSVSTLKIQRTERGDSAVYLCASSLWEAVNQPQHFGDGTRLSIL.

The chain carries TRBV6-1 and TRBJ1-2; D remains ambiguous. CDR1 is MNHNS, CDR2 SASEGT, per germline. This CDR3 comprises 12 residues. Deletions cut 7 bases from V and 4 bases from J, with 10 bases between. This CDR3 is CASTPALYGYTF. CDR3 DNA sequence: TGTGCCAGCACCCCAGCTCTCTATGGCTACACCTTC.

This chain's CDR3 is CAYSSNQPQHF. In nucleotides, the CDR3 is TGTGCTTACAGTAGCAATCAGCCCCAGCATTTT. This chain connects TRBV6-5 to TRBJ1-5; the D is unclear. The germline V gene has CDR1 MNHEY and CDR2 SVGAGI. This CDR3 has 11 amino acids.

The chain couples TRBV27 to TRBJ1-3, with 10 positions matching TRBD1. The V and J ends lost 5 bases and 1 base, in that order; junction bases with no gene match: 5. CDR3 length equals 16 residues. Germline CDR1 reads MNHEY; CDR2 reads SMNVEV (reference sequence). CDR3 sequence reads: CASSGDRGASGNTIYF. In DNA form, the CDR3 reads TGTGCCAGCAGTGGGGACAGGGGTGCGTCTGGAAACACCATATATTTT.

The V and J genes are TRBV28 and TRBJ2-1; the D is unclear. CDR1 and CDR2 (germline): MDHEN, SYDVKM. Trimming removed 5 bases at V and 0 bases at J, with 11 bases between. The CDR3 covers 15 residues. CDR3 DNA: TGTGCCAGCAGTCTAGGGTTGTTCTCCTACAATGAGCAGTTCTTC. Amino acid sequence: CASSLGLFSYNEQFF.

The chain uses TRBV2 and TRBJ2-5; TRBD1 agrees at 8 bases. Germline V CDR1 and CDR2: SNHLY, FYNNEI. The CDR3 is 14 amino acids. The V segment lost 7 bases and the J segment 5 bases; nucleotides outside the gene matches: 9. The CDR3 bases are TGTGCCAGCAACGCGCAGGGGGCGCTTGAGACCCAGTACTTC. Translation: CASNAQGALETQYF.

The V gene is TRBV9, the J gene TRBJ1-2; a weak D match, TRBD1 (6 bases). The CDR3 runs 13 residues. The V gene's germline CDR1 is SGDLS and CDR2 YYNGEE. Trimming removed 3 bases from V and 3 bases from J, with 9 bases in between. CDR3 amino acids: CASSGHRDYGYTF. In nucleotides, the CDR3 is TGTGCCAGCAGCGGACACAGGGACTATGGCTACACCTTC.

The DNA for the CDR3 is TGTGCCAGCAGGGGAGGACCCGACTGGGAGACCCAGTACTTC. Translation gives CASRGGPDWETQYF. The chain has TRBV28 and TRBJ2-5, with D perhaps matching TRBD2 (6 bases). CDR3 length: 14 amino acids. V was shortened by 6 bases and J by 5 bases, with 16 bases between the two germline ends. The germline CDR1 and CDR2 sequences are MDHEN and SYDVKM.

The chain recombines TRBV6-4 with TRBJ2-6, with D tentatively TRBD1 (6 bases). CDR1 and CDR2 (germline): MRHNA, SNTAGT. The CDR3 runs to 15 residues. Deletions cut 2 bases from V and 2 bases from J, with 7 bases between. CDR3: CASSDRGTGANVLTF. The CDR3 DNA reads as TGTGCCAGCAGTGACAGGGGGACTGGGGCCAACGTCCTGACTTTC.

This clone was detected only a few times. The rearrangement links TRBV19 to TRBJ1-6; 10 bases agree with TRBD1. The V and J ends lost 6 bases and 1 base, in that order; junction bases with no gene match: 3. CDR3 length: 16 amino acids. Germline assignment: CDR1 LNHDA and CDR2 SQIVND (reference sequence). The CDR3 DNA is TGTGCCAGTAGCGGACAGGGGGGATCCTATAATTCACCCCTCCACTTT. Its translation is CASSGQGGSYNSPLHF.

The V and J genes are TRBV9 and TRBJ2-7, with 8 bases matching TRBD1. Germline CDR1 SGDLS, CDR2 YYNGEE. V shed 4 bases, J shed 3 bases, and the junction held 9 bases outside the gene matches. This CDR3 comprises 15 residues. CDR3 protein: CASSLQGANIYEQYF. As DNA, the CDR3 is TGTGCCAGCAGCCTCCAGGGGGCGAATATCTACGAGCAGTACTTC.

This rearrangement joins TRBV27 to TRBJ1-4; D not resolved. Between the trimmed V and J ends, which lost 4 bases and 0 bases, there was a span of 15 bases. The V gene's germline CDR1 is MNHEY and CDR2 SMNVEV (reference sequence). The CDR3 contains 17 residues. The CDR3 here is CASSSTSPLATNEKLFF. CDR3 sequence (DNA): TGTGCCAGCAGTTCAACCTCGCCCCTTGCAACTAATGAAAAACTGTTTTTT.

The chain is built from TRBV30 and TRBJ2-2; D uncertain. Germline CDR1 is GTSNPN and CDR2 is SVGIG (reference sequence). V gave up 0 bases and J gave up 7 bases, with 9 bases separating them. The length of the CDR3 is 13 residues. The CDR3 here is CAWSVGSGGELFF. The CDR3, as DNA: TGTGCCTGGAGTGTAGGGTCCGGCGGGGAGCTGTTTTTT.

This clone was seen more than once but under ten times. This same CDR3 is encoded by further DNA sequences in the sample. This chain connects TRBV5-6 to TRBJ1-2; D is unresolved. Trimming removed 0 bases from V and 5 bases from J, with 8 bases in between. The CDR3 covers 13 residues. CDR1 is SGHDT and CDR2 is YYEEEE in the germline V gene. The CDR3 nucleotides read TGTGCCAGCAGCTTGGCTCAGCCTTATGGCTACACCTTC. This translates into CASSLAQPYGYTF. Combining the CDR3 with reference TRBV5-6 and TRBJ1-2 gives the whole variable domain DAGVTQSPTHLIKTRGQQVTLRCSPKSGHDTVSWYQQALGQGPQFIFQYYEEEERQRGNFPDRFSGHQFPNYSSELNVNALLLGDSALYLCASSLAQPYGYTFGSGTRLTVV.

The chain links TRBV6-5 to TRBJ2-7; TRBD1 is a possible D gene (6 bases). Trimming took 0 bases from V and 5 from J, leaving 11 bases between them. Germline assignment: CDR1 MNHEY and CDR2 SVGAGI. This CDR3 has 14 amino acids. In DNA, the CDR3 is TGTGCCAGCAGTTACTCGAGGGGGAACCACGAGCAGTACTTC. Its translation is CASSYSRGNHEQYF.